These 27 T cell receptor beta chains were all obtained from the same sample, sequenced in a study of T-cell memory formation after mild COVID-19. TCRdb processed the 5' RACE reads anew with MiXCR; each CDR3 protein has one entry. This repertoire shows hundreds of thousands of distinct CDR3 sequences, under 30% found once; its top ten account for around an eighth. The sequencing input was PBMCs or a T cell subset sorted from them (not recorded which). The receptors stem from an adult woman who had mild COVID-19 (a few samples of this study predate the infection). Cell type and time point are not known.

The rearrangement uses TRBV12-3 or TRBV12-4 and TRBJ1-1, with D perhaps TRBD1 (6 bases). The CDR3 is made up of 16 amino acids. V was cut by 0 bases and J by 2 bases, with 13 bases left in between. The CDR3 is CASSLANYRVNTEAFF. CDR3 DNA sequence: TGTGCCAGCAGTTTAGCAAACTACAGGGTCAACACTGAAGCTTTCTTT.

This clonotype was seen a few times. V usage is TRBV29-1 and J usage is TRBJ1-1; tentative D call: TRBD1 (6 bases). CDR3 length equals 12 residues. The germline V gene encodes CDR1 SQVTM and CDR2 ANQGSEA. The V and J ends lost 4 bases and 2 bases respectively, with 8 bases between them. The CDR3 loop is CSVGTANTEAFF. For the CDR3, the DNA is TGCAGCGTTGGGACAGCTAACACTGAAGCTTTCTTT. Based on the CDR3 plus reference TRBV29-1 and TRBJ1-1, the full variable domain is SAVISQKPSRDICQRGTSLTIQCQVDSQVTMMFWYRQQPGQSLTLIATANQGSEATYESGFVIDKFPISRPNLTFSTLTVSNMSPEDSSIYLCSVGTANTEAFFGQGTRLTVV.

J is TRBJ1-5 and V is TRBV12-3 or TRBV12-4, with 9 bases identical to TRBD1. V shed 5 bases, J shed 2 bases, and the junction held 10 bases outside the gene matches. The CDR3 sequence is 17 residues long. The CDR3 nucleotides read TGTGCCAGCAGTCCGACCGGGACAGGGTTCGGCAATCAGCCCCAGCATTTT. Translation: CASSPTGTGFGNQPQHF.

CDR3 nucleotides: TGTGCCAGCAGCTTCGGGTGGGAGACCCAGTACTTC. This codes for CASSFGWETQYF. The gene calls are TRBV7-2 and TRBJ2-5; D call uncertain. The CDR3 has 12 amino acids. Germline CDR1 reads SGHTA; CDR2 reads FQGNSA. The germline V and J ends were trimmed by 3 bases and 5 bases, with 7 bases remaining between them.

This clonotype appeared a few times. The V call is TRBV24-1, the J call TRBJ2-5; either TRBD1 or TRBD2 may supply D (5 bases each). Trimming shortened V by 2 bases and J by 1 base, and 10 bases separated the two germline ends. Germline loops: CDR1 KGHDR, CDR2 SFDVKD. This CDR3 comprises 15 residues. The CDR3 region has the DNA TGTGCCACCAGTGATTACCGGGACGGCCAAGAGACCCAGTACTTC. Amino acids: CATSDYRDGQETQYF.

The chain couples TRBV29-1 to TRBJ2-1; 11 nucleotides line up with TRBD2. The V gene end was trimmed by 5 bases and the J gene end by 4 bases; junction bases not matched to a gene: 7. The CDR3 sequence is 15 residues long. The germline CDR1 and CDR2 sequences are SQVTM and ANQGSEA. The CDR3 here is CSVLQGLAVYNEQFF. The CDR3 DNA reads TGCAGCGTTCTCCAGGGACTAGCGGTGTACAATGAGCAGTTCTTC.

The V gene is TRBV9, the J gene TRBJ2-7, with TRBD2 matching 10 bases. The V gene end was trimmed by 0 bases and the J gene end by 3 bases; junction bases not matched to a gene: 3. CDR3 length: 15 amino acids. Per the germline V gene, CDR1 is SGDLS and CDR2 is YYNGEE. The chain's CDR3 is CASSVASSGSYEQYF. For the CDR3, the DNA is TGTGCCAGCAGCGTAGCTTCTAGCGGGAGCTACGAGCAGTACTTC.

This chain joins TRBV5-1 and TRBJ2-5; D remains ambiguous. Germline CDR1 SGHRS, CDR2 YFSETQ. V was pared by 1 base and J by 5 bases, with 6 bases between. The CDR3 is made up of 12 amino acids. This CDR3 is CASSLRSETQYF. CDR3 DNA sequence: TGCGCCAGCAGCTTGAGGTCGGAGACCCAGTACTTC.

This clonotype was seen at least ten times. The V gene is TRBV7-9, the J gene TRBJ2-1, with 10 positions matching TRBD1. This CDR3 is 16 amino acids long. J lost 12 bases, V lost 4 bases, and 15 bases had no gene match. The V gene's germline CDR1 is SEHNR and CDR2 FQNEAQ (reference sequence). The CDR3 region is CASSSYTGTGAEGQFF. CDR3 in DNA: TGTGCCAGCAGCTCGTACACCGGGACAGGGGCCGAGGGGCAGTTCTTC.

The V gene is TRBV28, the J gene TRBJ1-5; D is unresolved. The CDR3 is 13 amino acids. V shed 4 bases and J shed 0 bases, with 4 bases lying between them. Per germline, CDR1 MDHEN and CDR2 SYDVKM. The CDR3 DNA reads as TGTGCCAGCAGTTGGTATAGCAATCAGCCCCAGCATTTT. Translating it yields CASSWYSNQPQHF.

This clonotype has just a few counts. The chain links TRBV5-6 to TRBJ2-3; D not resolved. Germline V CDR1 and CDR2: SGHDT, YYEEEE. This CDR3 is built from 15 residues. V lost 3 bases, J lost 0 bases, and 11 bases lay in between. CDR3 sequence (DNA): TGTGCCAGCAGCTACGGTGGACCGAGCACAGATACGCAGTATTTT. Translation gives CASSYGGPSTDTQYF.

The chain recombines TRBV20-1 with TRBJ2-3, with D uncertain. Per germline, CDR1 DFQATT and CDR2 SNEGSKA (reference sequence). This CDR3 has 11 amino acids. V was cut by 3 bases and J by 5 bases, with 6 bases left in between. CDR3 in amino acids: CSASTGDTQYF. The CDR3 nucleotides read TGCAGTGCTAGTACGGGAGATACGCAGTATTTT.

The genes are TRBV20-1 and TRBJ2-7, with D perhaps TRBD2 (5 bases). Germline CDR1 and CDR2: DFQATT and SNEGSKA (reference sequence). The CDR3 has 15 residues. The V end was cut by 1 base, the J end by 0 bases, with 13 bases between. CDR3 DNA: TGCAGTGCTAGAGGGCTAGCCTCGAGCTCCTACGAGCAGTACTTC. Translating gives CSARGLASSSYEQYF.

This clonotype was recorded a few times. The chain couples TRBV7-2 to TRBJ2-1; 10 bases agree with TRBD2. V shed 5 bases, J shed 4 bases, and the junction held 5 bases outside the gene matches. The CDR3 sequence is 15 residues long. Germline CDR1 and CDR2: SGHTA and FQGNSA. The CDR3 DNA reads TGTGCCAGCAGCCCGGAGCGGGGGGGGTACAATGAGCAGTTCTTC. It encodes CASSPERGGYNEQFF.

CDR3 coding DNA: TGCAGCGTTGAAAGCGAGAAGCGGGAGGGGAAAGAGACCCAGTACTTC. This translates into CSVESEKREGKETQYF. V and J are TRBV29-1 and TRBJ2-5; 10 bases map to TRBD2. The CDR3 spans 16 residues. Germline V CDR1 and CDR2: SQVTM, ANQGSEA. J lost 3 bases, V lost 2 bases, and 9 bases had no gene match.

This chain joins TRBV18 and TRBJ2-7, with D uncertain. Germline CDR1 reads KGHSH; CDR2 reads LQKENI. Trimming removed 2 bases from V and 0 bases from J, with 11 bases in between. This CDR3 is 15 amino acids long. This chain's CDR3 is CASSPEKGSSYEQYF. The CDR3 DNA sequence: TGTGCCAGCTCACCAGAGAAGGGAAGCTCCTACGAGCAGTACTTC.

J is TRBJ2-1 and V is TRBV12-3 or TRBV12-4; D is uncertain. The CDR3 sequence is 14 residues long. V lost 0 bases and J lost 5, with 8 bases in between. Here the CDR3 reads CASSLAGLNNEQFF. CDR3 bases: TGTGCCAGCAGTTTAGCAGGGTTAAACAATGAGCAGTTCTTC.

This chain joins TRBV7-9 and TRBJ2-1; D gene ambiguous. Germline CDR1 SEHNR, CDR2 FQNEAQ (reference sequence). Trimming took off 4 bases at V and 3 bases at J, with 4 bases between the two ends. The CDR3 contains 12 residues. Written as DNA, the CDR3 is TGTGCCAGCAGCTATGGCTACAATGAGCAGTTCTTC. Protein: CASSYGYNEQFF.

This clonotype was seen a few times. The chain combines TRBV30 with TRBJ2-2; TRBD1 matches at 8 bases. The CDR3 spans 14 residues. V lost 2 bases and J lost 6; bases outside the gene matches: 5. The germline CDR1 and CDR2 sequences are GTSNPN and SVGIG (reference sequence). The CDR3 reads CAWSREQGAGELFF. The CDR3 nucleotides read TGTGCCTGGAGTAGGGAACAGGGGGCCGGGGAGCTGTTTTTT.

This clonotype occurred a few times. J is TRBJ1-1 and V is TRBV29-1; the D is unclear. The V end lost 6 bases, the J end lost 5 bases, and 19 bases lay between the germline ends. Germline assignment: CDR1 SQVTM and CDR2 ANQGSEA. The CDR3 is 14 amino acids. For the CDR3, the DNA is TGCAGCGTACACCCTGGTGCTATAGGTACTGAAGCTTTCTTT. Translated: CSVHPGAIGTEAFF.

The V gene is TRBV29-1, the J gene TRBJ2-3, with TRBD1 identical over 7 bases. Germline CDR1 is SQVTM and CDR2 is ANQGSEA. The CDR3 has 14 residues. Losses at the gene ends were 7 bases for V and 0 bases for J; bases not matched to a gene: 7. CDR3 protein: CSALDRSSTDTQYF. DNA for the CDR3: TGCAGCGCCCTGGACAGGTCTAGCACAGATACGCAGTATTTT.

V is TRBV12-3 or TRBV12-4 and J is TRBJ1-2, with a possible D match to TRBD1 (5 bases). With 4 bases removed from V and 8 bases from J, the gap between germline ends came to 11 bases. The CDR3 length is 12 residues. The CDR3 reads CASSSRVGGYTF. Here the CDR3 DNA reads TGTGCCAGCAGTTCCAGGGTGGGGGGCTACACCTTC.

The V gene is TRBV7-9, the J gene TRBJ2-7; the D gene could be TRBD1 or TRBD2 (5 bases each). The closer fit of TRBJ2-1 to the DNA end suggests the J call may be wrong. This CDR3 spans 13 amino acids. CDR1 SEHNR and CDR2 FQNEAQ come from the germline V gene (reference sequence). The CDR3 region is CASSLVSGDEQFF. CDR3 DNA: TGTGCCAGCAGCTTAGTCTCCGGGGACGAGCAGTTCTTC.

The J gene is TRBJ2-2, the V gene TRBV15; D is unclear. CDR3 size: 14 residues. The ends were cut back, 0 bases at V and 7 bases at J, with 9 bases in the middle. The V gene's germline CDR1 is LNHNV and CDR2 YYDKDF (reference sequence). CDR3: CATSRERVDGELFF. CDR3 nucleotide sequence: TGTGCCACCAGCAGAGAACGAGTAGACGGGGAGCTGTTTTTT.

The chain uses TRBV6-5 and TRBJ2-7, with D tentatively TRBD1 (6 bases). Germline loops: CDR1 MNHEY, CDR2 SVGAGI. Trimming stripped 0 bases from V and 4 bases from J, with 13 bases between. CDR3 length equals 15 residues. The CDR3 is CASSYSRQTGYEQYF. Written as DNA, the CDR3 is TGTGCCAGCAGTTACTCGAGGCAAACAGGGTACGAGCAGTACTTC.

This clonotype was seen more than once but under ten times. J is TRBJ1-2 and V is TRBV29-1, with TRBD1 matching 7 bases. The CDR3 length is 13 residues. Germline V gene lookup returns CDR1 SQVTM and CDR2 ANQGSEA. V was pared by 3 bases and J by 2 bases, with 3 bases of the junction left unmatched. CDR3 coding DNA: TGCAGCGTTGATGACAGGGCGAACTATGGCTACACCTTC. This codes for CSVDDRANYGYTF.

This clonotype has just a few counts. The CDR3: CASNLSPGQGIINEQFF. The CDR3, as DNA: TGTGCCAGCAACCTCTCGCCGGGACAGGGAATTATCAATGAGCAGTTCTTC. V gene TRBV12-3 or TRBV12-4 combines with J gene TRBJ2-1, with 9 bases matching TRBD1. The CDR3 runs to 17 residues. The V and J ends lost 7 bases and 6 bases, in that order; junction bases with no gene match: 16.